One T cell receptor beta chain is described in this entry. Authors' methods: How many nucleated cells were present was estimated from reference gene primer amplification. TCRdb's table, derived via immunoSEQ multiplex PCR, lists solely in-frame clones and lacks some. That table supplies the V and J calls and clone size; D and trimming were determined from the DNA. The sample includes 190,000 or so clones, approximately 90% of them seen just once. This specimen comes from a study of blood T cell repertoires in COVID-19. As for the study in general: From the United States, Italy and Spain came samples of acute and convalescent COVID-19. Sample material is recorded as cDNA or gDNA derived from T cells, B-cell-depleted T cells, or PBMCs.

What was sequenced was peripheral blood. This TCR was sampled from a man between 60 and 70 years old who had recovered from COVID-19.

The CDR3 is CASSLGTGGPQETQYF. CDR3 DNA sequence: TGTGCCAGCAGCTTAGGAACGGGAGGGCCTCAAGAGACCCAGTACTTC. This chain uses TRBV11-1 with TRBJ2-5, with 8 bases that match TRBD2. Germline values: CDR1 SGHAT, CDR2 FQDESV (reference sequence). V shed 1 base, J shed 2 bases, and the junction held 6 bases outside the gene matches. There are 16 residues in the CDR3.